The 29 T cell receptor beta chains given below trace back to one sample, sequenced in a study of vaccination and CD4 T cells after COVID-19. An Oncomine TCR Beta short-read assay was used to sequence the DNA from cultured CD4+ T cells. Each CDR3 protein is one row after TCRdb ran MiXCR on the PCR reads. The sample has approximately 12,000 distinct CDR3 sequences; approximately 60% are singletons. The antigens for these receptors are not known. Treatment in this sample: approximately 10-day PBMC culture with coronavirus spike peptide pools or control peptides (ViraFEST assay). The sequencing sample was made of CD4+ T cells from blood, cultured in vitro. These receptors were obtained from a human donor who had recovered from COVID-19.

This clonotype showed up just a few times. The chain is built from TRBV7-8 and TRBJ2-1, with D hard to call. The V end was cut by 0 bases, the J end by 5 bases, with 8 bases between. The germline V gene has CDR1 SGHVS and CDR2 FQNEAQ. The CDR3 has 14 amino acids. This CDR3 is CASSLAVSHNEQFF. CDR3 DNA: TGTGCCAGCAGCTTAGCGGTCAGCCACAATGAGCAGTTCTTC. The full variable domain, rest sourced from reference TRBV7-8 and TRBJ2-1, is GAGVSQSPRYKVAKRGQDVALRCDPISGHVSLFWYQQALGQGPEFLTYFQNEAQLDKSGLPSDRFFAERPEGSVSTLKIQRTQQEDSAVYLCASSLAVSHNEQFFGPGTRLTVL.

This rearrangement joins TRBV15 to TRBJ1-3; 8 nucleotides line up with TRBD1. The V and J ends lost 7 bases and 3 bases, in that order; junction bases with no gene match: 11. CDR1 and CDR2 from the germline V gene are LNHNV and YYDKDF (reference sequence). CDR3 length equals 16 residues. DNA for the CDR3: TGTGCCACCAACTCCGGGACAGGCCTTTTTGGAAACACCATATATTTT. This sequence encodes CATNSGTGLFGNTIYF.

This clonotype has only one observation. Written as DNA, the CDR3 is TGTGCCAGCACTAAAGGGTCTCAGCCCCAGCATTTT. Translated, it gives CASTKGSQPQHF. The chain joins TRBV7-9 to TRBJ1-5; D remains ambiguous. The CDR3 consists of 12 residues. Trimming stripped 7 bases from V and 6 bases from J, with 10 bases between. From germline, CDR1 is SEHNR and CDR2 FQNEAQ (reference sequence).

J is TRBJ2-3 and V is TRBV11-3; 12 positions match TRBD2. Germline CDR1 and CDR2: SGHNT and YENEEA. CDR3 length: 15 residues. The J segment lost 5 bases and the V segment lost 5 bases, leaving 5 bases of the junction unmatched. The CDR3 reads CASSHLAGGVDTQYF. DNA of the CDR3: TGTGCCAGCAGCCATCTAGCGGGAGGGGTAGATACGCAGTATTTT.

The chain recombines TRBV28 with TRBJ1-3; D not certain. V was trimmed by 7 bases and J by 0 bases, leaving 13 bases between them. Germline CDR1 MDHEN, CDR2 SYDVKM. The CDR3 contains 15 residues. In DNA form, the CDR3 reads TGTGCCAGCATGGGGTCGGCGAGCTCTGGAAACACCATATATTTT. Protein product: CASMGSASSGNTIYF.

The table lists this clonotype with a few counts. The chain links TRBV6-1 to TRBJ2-7; 9 nucleotides align to TRBD1. The CDR3 is made up of 15 amino acids. CDR1 is MNHNS and CDR2 is SASEGT in the germline V gene. With 6 bases clipped from V and 3 bases from J, the junction kept 9 bases outside the gene matches. CDR3 sequence: CASSSGTGPNYEQYF. The CDR3 DNA is TGTGCCAGCAGCTCCGGGACAGGGCCTAACTACGAGCAGTACTTC.

Here the CDR3 DNA reads TGTGCCAGTAGACAATCCGGGACAGAATTGCAGTACTTC. It codes for CASRQSGTELQYF. V is TRBV19 and J is TRBJ2-7; 7 nucleotides align to TRBD1. Germline CDR1 LNHDA, CDR2 SQIVND (reference sequence). V was clipped by 6 bases and J by 9 bases; unmatched bases: 11. The CDR3 loop spans 13 amino acids.

The CDR3 sequence is CASSTKPGQTIQETQYF. For the CDR3, the DNA is TGTGCCAGCAGCACCAAGCCGGGACAGACCATTCAAGAGACCCAGTACTTC. The chain is built from TRBV7-3 and TRBJ2-5, with 7 bases matching TRBD1. After removal of 5 bases from V and 2 bases from J, the junction contained 14 bases not matched to a gene. The germline gives CDR1 SGHTA, CDR2 FQGTGA. The CDR3 runs 17 residues.

The V call is TRBV6-1, the J call TRBJ2-2; 12 positions agree with TRBD2. CDR3 size: 18 residues. The germline CDR1 and CDR2 sequences are MNHNS and SASEGT. Germline trimming cut 4 bases from V and 5 bases from J; bases unmatched to any gene: 11. The CDR3 bases are TGTGCCAGCAGTGTACTAGCGGGAGGACACACGGGAACCGGGGAGCTGTTTTTT. Its protein product is CASSVLAGGHTGTGELFF.

The chain couples TRBV29-1 to TRBJ1-2; D gene uncertain. This CDR3 has 8 residues. From germline, CDR1 is SQVTM and CDR2 ANQGSEA. V was clipped by 7 bases and J by 6 bases, with 3 bases between them. CDR3 sequence (DNA): TGCAGCGCAGATGGCTACACCTTC. This translates into CSADGYTF.

The chain uses TRBV7-6 and TRBJ2-2, with 15 bases matching TRBD2. Germline V CDR1 and CDR2: SGHVS, FNYEAQ. CDR3 length equals 15 residues. J was trimmed by 6 bases and V by 4 bases; bases with no gene match: 0. CDR3 nucleotides: TGTGCCAGCAGCTGGACTAGCGGGAGGGCCGGGGAGCTGTTTTTT. It encodes CASSWTSGRAGELFF.

The genes are TRBV28 and TRBJ2-2, with unresolved D. V dropped 3 bases and J dropped 7 bases, with 3 bases sitting between them. The CDR3 runs 11 residues. Germline V gives CDR1 MDHEN, CDR2 SYDVKM. The DNA for the CDR3 is TGTGCCAGCAGTTTTCGCGGGGAGCTGTTTTTT. It encodes CASSFRGELFF.

This rearrangement joins TRBV10-3 to TRBJ2-3; tentatively, D is TRBD2 (6 bases). There are 14 residues in the CDR3. Germline assignment: CDR1 ENHRY and CDR2 SYGVKD. Between the trimmed V and J ends, which lost 7 bases and 8 bases, there was a span of 19 bases. CDR3 residues: CAIKGNWQAGTQYF. CDR3 in DNA: TGTGCCATCAAGGGCAACTGGCAAGCGGGTACGCAGTATTTT.

The chain carries TRBV7-2 and TRBJ2-2; a weak D match, TRBD1 (6 bases). The CDR3 has 14 amino acids. The V gene's germline CDR1 is SGHTA and CDR2 FQGNSA. V was cut by 2 bases and J by 4 bases, with 8 bases left in between. CDR3: CASSLQGRTGELFF. In DNA, the CDR3 is TGTGCCAGCAGCTTACAGGGGCGCACCGGGGAGCTGTTTTTT. The full variable domain, rest sourced from reference TRBV7-2 and TRBJ2-2, is GAGVSQSPSNKVTEKGKDVELRCDPISGHTALYWYRQSLGQGLEFLIYFQGNSAPDKSGLPSDRFSAERTGGSVSTLTIQRTQQEDSAVYLCASSLQGRTGELFFGEGSRLTVL.

The chain uses TRBV6-4 and TRBJ1-4; D ambiguous. This CDR3 region has 17 residues. V was trimmed by 7 bases and J by 6 bases, leaving 24 bases between them. Per the germline V gene, CDR1 is MRHNA and CDR2 is SNTAGT. CDR3 DNA sequence: TGTGCCAGCATCCGACCAACTCTAGGGCCAGCGGATGAAAAACTGTTTTTT. Its translation is CASIRPTLGPADEKLFF.

This chain uses TRBV14 with TRBJ2-1; D possibly corresponds to TRBD1 (6 bases). CDR1 and CDR2 from the germline V gene are SGHDN and FVKESK. The CDR3 covers 14 residues. The ends were cut back, 4 bases at V and 7 bases at J, with 14 bases in the middle. The CDR3 spells CASSLIRQGNEQFF. The CDR3 DNA reads as TGTGCCAGCAGCCTCATCCGTCAGGGGAATGAGCAGTTCTTC.

The rearrangement joins TRBV25-1 to TRBJ1-2; 7 nucleotides align to TRBD1. J was trimmed by 4 bases and V by 4 bases; bases with no gene match: 6. Germline V gives CDR1 MGHDK, CDR2 SYGVNS. CDR3 length equals 14 residues. Here the CDR3 reads CASSGQGGGYGYTF. The CDR3 nucleotides read TGTGCCAGCAGTGGGCAGGGGGGCGGCTATGGCTACACCTTC.

J is TRBJ1-1 and V is TRBV7-9; D is perhaps TRBD1 (5 bases). This CDR3 spans 17 amino acids. Trimming stripped 2 bases from V and 0 bases from J, with 16 bases between. CDR1 and CDR2 from the germline V gene are SEHNR and FQNEAQ (reference sequence). CDR3 DNA: TGTGCCAGCAGCTTATCCAGGGATTTCTACATGAACACTGAAGCTTTCTTT. Translation gives CASSLSRDFYMNTEAFF.

This clonotype was counted between two and nine times. J is TRBJ2-5 and V is TRBV7-2; 7 positions agree with TRBD1. Unmatched junction bases numbered 8, after V lost 5 bases and J lost 5 bases. The CDR3 has 14 residues. CDR1 SGHTA and CDR2 FQGNSA come from the germline V gene. Written as DNA, the CDR3 is TGTGCCAGCAGCCGACAGGGATTGCTGGAGACCCAGTACTTC. This sequence encodes CASSRQGLLETQYF.

The CDR3 region has the DNA TGCGCCAGCAGTCTAGCCCGTGGGACAGTCACAGATACGCAGTATTTT. It is translated as CASSLARGTVTDTQYF. V usage is TRBV23-1 and J usage is TRBJ2-3, with 7 bases lining up with TRBD1. TRBV23-1 qualifies as an ORF whose function is uncertain. The length of the CDR3 is 16 residues. V lost 4 bases to trimming and J lost 2 bases; unmatched junction nucleotides: 9.

In its sample, this clonotype was seen once. This rearrangement joins TRBV10-2 to TRBJ1-3; the D is unclear. The length of the CDR3 is 15 residues. The V gene's germline CDR1 is WSHSY and CDR2 SAAADI. V lost 3 bases to trimming and J lost 0 bases, with 9 bases between them. The CDR3 DNA is TGCGCCAGCAGTGAAAGGGAAGACTCTGGAAACACCATATATTTT. It specifies CASSEREDSGNTIYF.

The V gene is TRBV6-1, the J gene TRBJ1-5; no definite D call. Germline CDR1 MNHNS, CDR2 SASEGT. V was trimmed by 6 bases and J by 6 bases, leaving 15 bases between them. The CDR3 length is 14 residues. The CDR3 loop is CASSRARAAQPQHF. The CDR3 DNA reads TGTGCCAGCAGCCGGGCCCGGGCGGCTCAGCCCCAGCATTTT.

With regard to this clonotype: At one of its ends the junction is not consistent with the germline gene, which may arise from a read error. This chain's CDR3 is CASKVEAQATGELSF. CDR3 nucleotides: TGTGCCAGCAAAGTTGAGGCCCAGGCCACCGGGGAGCTGTCTTTT. This chain joins TRBV6-1 and TRBJ2-2; tentative D call: TRBD2 (5 bases). This CDR3 region has 15 residues. The germline V gene has CDR1 MNHNS and CDR2 SASEGT.

The chain joins TRBV20-1 to TRBJ2-3; the match to TRBD1 covers 7 bases. Unmatched junction bases numbered 14, after V lost 3 bases and J lost 5 bases. Germline V gene data show CDR1 as DFQATT and CDR2 as SNEGSKA (reference sequence). The CDR3 extends over 16 amino acids. In nucleotides, the CDR3 is TGCAGTGCTAGTCGGGGAGATCTAGGGGGCAGAGATACGCAGTATTTT. Residues: CSASRGDLGGRDTQYF.

V and J are TRBV19 and TRBJ2-3, with D uncertain. The V and J ends lost 3 bases and 3 bases respectively, with 19 bases between them. This CDR3 comprises 17 residues. Germline V gene lookup returns CDR1 LNHDA and CDR2 SQIVND (reference sequence). Here the CDR3 DNA reads TGTGCCAGTAGTATTCGCCACTCCATAGCCTTAACAGATACGCAGTATTTT. It codes for CASSIRHSIALTDTQYF.

This clonotype appeared once. V and J are TRBV28 and TRBJ2-7; D remains unclear. From germline, CDR1 is MDHEN and CDR2 SYDVKM. V was shortened by 7 bases and J by 4 bases, with 17 bases between the two germline ends. This CDR3 is 14 amino acids long. CDR3 protein: CASNQAPMQYEQYF. DNA of the CDR3: TGTGCCAGCAATCAGGCCCCCATGCAATACGAGCAGTACTTC.

The V call is TRBV10-1, the J call TRBJ2-7; D possibly uses TRBD1 or TRBD2 (7 bases each). CDR1 is WNHNN and CDR2 is SYGVQD in the germline V gene (reference sequence). V was clipped by 6 bases and J by 4 bases, with 13 bases between them. This CDR3 region has 13 residues. CDR3 DNA sequence: TGCGCCAGCAGGACAGGGACTATTTACGAGCAGTACTTC. Amino acids: CASRTGTIYEQYF.

The chain has TRBV15 and TRBJ2-1, with 12 positions matching TRBD2. Germline V gene data show CDR1 as LNHNV and CDR2 as YYDKDF (reference sequence). J lost 8 bases, V lost 4 bases, and 9 bases had no gene match. This CDR3 region has 16 residues. The CDR3 is CATSTLTSGSSDEQFF. CDR3 nucleotides: TGTGCCACCAGCACCCTGACTAGCGGGAGTAGTGATGAGCAGTTCTTC.

The chain joins TRBV27 to TRBJ1-5; the D is unclear. The CDR3 runs 15 residues. CDR1 is MNHEY and CDR2 is SMNVEV in the germline V gene (reference sequence). V shed 4 bases and J shed 7 bases, with 17 bases lying between them. CDR3: CASSWGPDREQPQHF. The CDR3 bases are TGTGCCAGCAGTTGGGGTCCCGATCGGGAACAGCCCCAGCATTTT.